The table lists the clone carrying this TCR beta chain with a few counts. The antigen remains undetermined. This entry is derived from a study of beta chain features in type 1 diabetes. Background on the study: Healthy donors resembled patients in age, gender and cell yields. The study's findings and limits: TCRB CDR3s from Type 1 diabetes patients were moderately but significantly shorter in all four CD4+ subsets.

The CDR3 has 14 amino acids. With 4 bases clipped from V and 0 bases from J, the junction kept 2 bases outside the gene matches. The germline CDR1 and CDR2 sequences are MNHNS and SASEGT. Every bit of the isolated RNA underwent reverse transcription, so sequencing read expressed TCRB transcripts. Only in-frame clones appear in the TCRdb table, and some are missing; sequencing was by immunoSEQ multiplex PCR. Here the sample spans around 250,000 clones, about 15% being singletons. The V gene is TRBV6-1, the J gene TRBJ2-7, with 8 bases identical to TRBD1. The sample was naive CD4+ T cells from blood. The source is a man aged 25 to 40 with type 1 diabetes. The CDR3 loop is CASSGQGISYEQYF. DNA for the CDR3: TGTGCCAGCAGTGGACAGGGGATCTCCTACGAGCAGTACTTC.